One sample yielded the 11 T cell receptor beta chains listed below, sequenced in a study of T cell repertoires in aging, cancer and after chemotherapy. Multiplex touch-down PCR with TRB-A/B primers amplified rearranged V-D-J TRB sequences. TCRdb used MiXCR to reprocess the multiplex PCR reads, holding one entry per CDR3 protein. The sample comprises approximately 3,000 distinct CDR3 sequences, approximately 24% of which are singletons, and approximately 5.1% rests with the top ten. TCR beta rearrangements were amplified from peripheral blood genomic DNA. Input material: blood. These receptors were collected from a human donor with a solid tumor.

Regarding this clonotype: One end of the junction varies from germline; a read error may be responsible. The chain carries TRBV7-9 and TRBJ2-3; perhaps TRBD2 as D (5 bases). The germline gives CDR1 SEHNR, CDR2 FQNEAQ (reference sequence). This CDR3 comprises 13 residues. CDR3 nucleotides: TGTGCCAGCAGCTCCGTTATGGGAGATTCGCAGTATTTT. This translates into CASSSVMGDSQYF.

By share, this clonotype ranks as large. Here the CDR3 DNA reads TGTGCCAGTAGTTTAGGGACTGAAGCTTTCTTT. As protein: CASSLGTEAFF. The V call is TRBV19, the J call TRBJ1-1; D not resolved. Germline assignment: CDR1 LNHDA and CDR2 SQIVND (reference sequence). Trimming removed 5 bases at V and 5 bases at J, with 6 bases between. This CDR3 contains 11 residues.

The chain recombines TRBV12-3 or TRBV12-4 with TRBJ2-7, with a weak D call TRBD1 (6 bases). The length of the CDR3 is 14 residues. V was clipped by 3 bases and J by 2 bases, with 11 bases between them. This CDR3 is CASSLAGDTYEQYF. The DNA of the CDR3 is TGTGCCAGCAGTTTGGCCGGGGACACCTACGAGCAGTACTTC.

The CDR3 reads CATSGGGGNTEAFF. Here the CDR3 DNA reads TGTGCCACCAGCGGGGGGGGGGGGAACACTGAAGCTTTCTTT. This chain joins TRBV15 and TRBJ1-1, with D possibly TRBD1 on 5 matching bases. The ends were cut back, 5 bases at V and 1 base at J, with 11 bases in the middle. Per germline, CDR1 LNHNV and CDR2 YYDKDF (reference sequence). CDR3 length: 14 residues.

This clonotype is judged medium-sized. As DNA, the CDR3 is TGTGCCAGTAGTATAGGGTCAGGGGGAGGGACCCAGTACTTC. Amino acid sequence: CASSIGSGGGTQYF. This chain links TRBV19 with TRBJ2-5; tentatively, D is TRBD1 (7 bases). V was clipped by 1 base and J by 7 bases, with 13 bases between them. Germline V gives CDR1 LNHDA, CDR2 SQIVND (reference sequence). The CDR3 covers 14 residues. Full variable domain (outside the CDR3, taken from reference TRBV19 and TRBJ2-5): DGGITQSPKYLFRKEGQNVTLSCEQNLNHDAMYWYRQDPGQGLRLIYYSQIVNDFQKGDIAEGYSVSREKKESFPLTVTSAQKNPTAFYLCASSIGSGGGTQYFGPGTRLLVL.

The chain uses TRBV7-9 and TRBJ1-1, with D perhaps matching TRBD1 (5 bases). V dropped 5 bases and J dropped 2 bases, with 12 bases sitting between them. Germline loops: CDR1 SEHNR, CDR2 FQNEAQ (reference sequence). The CDR3 has 14 amino acids. This CDR3 is CASSTGGVNTEAFF. The CDR3 DNA is TGTGCCAGCAGCACCGGGGGGGTAAACACTGAAGCTTTCTTT.

Worth noting for this clonotype: Given a much more abundant clone one base away, this may be a read error. The chain links TRBV18 to TRBJ1-4; 7 positions agree with TRBD1. CDR3 size: 15 residues. Trimming at V came to 4 bases and at J to 0 bases, leaving 2 bases not matched to a gene. Germline loops: CDR1 KGHSH, CDR2 LQKENI. CDR3 sequence (DNA): TGTGCCAGCTCACTCCAGGGGGCAACTAATGAAAAACTGTTTTTT. It encodes CASSLQGATNEKLFF.

This clonotype was counted only a few times. J is TRBJ1-5 and V is TRBV20-1; 8 bases are a match to TRBD1. There are 13 residues in the CDR3. After removal of 3 bases from V and 7 bases from J, the junction contained 5 bases not matched to a gene. Germline values: CDR1 DFQATT, CDR2 SNEGSKA (reference sequence). In nucleotides, the CDR3 is TGCAGTGCTAGGGACAGGGAGATACAGCCCCAGCATTTT. It is translated as CSARDREIQPQHF.

Comment on this clonotype: A read error may be the cause here, since a much bigger clone is one base away. Likely a read error: the CDR3 ends without its conserved phenylalanine or tryptophan. This chain links TRBV6-4 with TRBJ2-7; a possible D gene is TRBD2 (6 bases). The V gene's germline CDR1 is MRHNA and CDR2 SNTAGT. The CDR3 covers 13 residues. Trimming cost V 4 bases and J 3 bases, with 10 bases left between them. For the CDR3, the DNA is TGTGCCAGCAGTGTCGTTAGCGGCTACGAGCAGTACTCC. It encodes CASSVVSGYEQYS.

This clonotype is medium-sized (0.01 to 0.1%). This sequence joins TRBV13 and TRBJ2-3; D is uncertain. V lost 5 bases to trimming and J lost 2 bases, with 5 bases between them. CDR1 PRHDT and CDR2 FYEKMQ come from the germline V gene (reference sequence). This CDR3 spans 12 amino acids. The CDR3 spells CASSTLTDTQYF. In nucleotides, the CDR3 is TGTGCCAGCAGCACACTCACAGATACGCAGTATTTT.

This clonotype has more than one count but fewer than ten. This sequence joins TRBV5-1 and TRBJ2-2, with D possibly being TRBD1 (6 bases). The CDR3 sequence is 15 residues long. CDR1 SGHRS and CDR2 YFSETQ come from the germline V gene. Trimming removed 4 bases at V and 8 bases at J, with 18 bases between. CDR3 sequence: CASSQTRTDQGELFF. Written as DNA, the CDR3 is TGCGCCAGCAGCCAAACCCGGACAGATCAAGGGGAGCTGTTTTTT.